The clone carrying this T cell receptor (beta chain) was observed many times. In TCRdb, the 5' RACE reads were re-called with MiXCR into one record per CDR3 protein. The data show a few hundred thousand distinct CDR3 sequences, about 3.7% seen once. This CDR3 comprises 13 residues. V shed 0 bases and J shed 4 bases, with 7 bases lying between them. CDR1 and CDR2 from the germline V gene are SGHNT and YYREEE (reference sequence). This sample was included in a study of T cells after yellow fever vaccination. Here the sequenced sample was PBMCs, taken 15 days after the yellow fever booster vaccination. The clonotype comes from a man in his late teens or twenties who received the YFV17D yellow fever vaccine. V and J are TRBV5-4 and TRBJ2-5; weak D call: TRBD2 (5 bases). The CDR3 here is CASSLASGETQYF. CDR3 in DNA: TGTGCCAGCAGCTTGGCCAGCGGAGAGACCCAGTACTTC. The complete variable domain, with remaining parts taken from reference TRBV5-4 and TRBJ2-5, reads ETGVTQSPTHLIKTRGQQVTLRCSSQSGHNTVSWYQQALGQGPQFIFQYYREEENGRGNFPPRFSGLQFPNYSSELNVNALELDDSALYLCASSLASGETQYFGPGTRLLVL.